This T cell receptor (beta chain) was documented in a study of cytomegalovirus exposure and HLA in healthy donors. Primers: 60 Vbeta forward and 13 Jbeta reverse. The method was immunoSEQ multiplex PCR; TCRdb's version includes in-frame clones alone and lacks a portion of them. The sample yields approximately 100,000 clones, around 76% seen once. The CDR3 is 16 amino acids. Trimming left V 3 bases short and J 4 bases short, with 16 bases between. Germline V CDR1 and CDR2: SEHNR, FQNEAQ (reference sequence). Sequencing was carried out using PBMCs. This TCR was sampled from a woman younger than 35 in good health and CMV-seropositive. The gene calls are TRBV7-9 and TRBJ1-5; the D gene is possibly TRBD1 (6 bases). The CDR3 bases are TGTGCCAGCAGCTTGGTGCGGGGGCCAGAGAATCAGCCCCAGCATTTT. Translating it yields CASSLVRGPENQPQHF.